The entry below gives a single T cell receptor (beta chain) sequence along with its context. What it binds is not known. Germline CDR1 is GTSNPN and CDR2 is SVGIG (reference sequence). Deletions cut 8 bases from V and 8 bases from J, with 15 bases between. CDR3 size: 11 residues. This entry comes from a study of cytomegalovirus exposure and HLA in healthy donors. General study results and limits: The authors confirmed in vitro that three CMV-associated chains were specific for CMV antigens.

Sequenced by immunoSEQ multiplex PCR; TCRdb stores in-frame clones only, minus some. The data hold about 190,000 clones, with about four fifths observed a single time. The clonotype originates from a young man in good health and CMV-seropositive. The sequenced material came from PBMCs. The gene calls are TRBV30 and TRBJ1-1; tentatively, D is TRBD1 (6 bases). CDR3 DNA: TGTGCCGGGGAATCCAGGGGCGAAGCTTTCTTT. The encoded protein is CAGESRGEAFF.